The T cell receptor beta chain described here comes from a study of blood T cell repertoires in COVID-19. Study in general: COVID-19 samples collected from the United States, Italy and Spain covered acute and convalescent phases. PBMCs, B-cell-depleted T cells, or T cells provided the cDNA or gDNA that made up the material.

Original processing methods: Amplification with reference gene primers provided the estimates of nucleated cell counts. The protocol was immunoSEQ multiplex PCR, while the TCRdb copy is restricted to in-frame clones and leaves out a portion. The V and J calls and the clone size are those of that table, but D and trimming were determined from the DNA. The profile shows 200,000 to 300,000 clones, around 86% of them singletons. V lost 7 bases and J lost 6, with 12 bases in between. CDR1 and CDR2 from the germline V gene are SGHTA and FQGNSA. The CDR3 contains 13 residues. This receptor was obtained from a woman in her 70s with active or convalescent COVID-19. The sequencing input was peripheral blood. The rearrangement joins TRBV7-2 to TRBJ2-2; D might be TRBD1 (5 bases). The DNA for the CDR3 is TGTGCCAGCATTCTGCAGGGTGCCGGGGAGCTGTTTTTT. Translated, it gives CASILQGAGELFF. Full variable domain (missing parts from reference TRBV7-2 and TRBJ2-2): GAGVSQSPSNKVTEKGKDVELRCDPISGHTALYWYRQSLGQGLEFLIYFQGNSAPDKSGLPSDRFSAERTGGSVSTLTIQRTQQEDSAVYLCASILQGAGELFFGEGSRLTVL.